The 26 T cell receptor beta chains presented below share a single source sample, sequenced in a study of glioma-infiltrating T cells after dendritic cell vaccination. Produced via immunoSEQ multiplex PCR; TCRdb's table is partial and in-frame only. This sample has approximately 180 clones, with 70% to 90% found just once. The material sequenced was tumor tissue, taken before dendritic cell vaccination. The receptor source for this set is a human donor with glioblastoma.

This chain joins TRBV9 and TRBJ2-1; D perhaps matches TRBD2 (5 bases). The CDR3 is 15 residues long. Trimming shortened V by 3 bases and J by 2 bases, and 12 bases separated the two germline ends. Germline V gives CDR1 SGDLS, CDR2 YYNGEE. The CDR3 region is CASSAQLGAYNEQFF. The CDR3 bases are TGTGCCAGCAGCGCTCAGCTGGGAGCCTACAATGAGCAGTTCTTC.

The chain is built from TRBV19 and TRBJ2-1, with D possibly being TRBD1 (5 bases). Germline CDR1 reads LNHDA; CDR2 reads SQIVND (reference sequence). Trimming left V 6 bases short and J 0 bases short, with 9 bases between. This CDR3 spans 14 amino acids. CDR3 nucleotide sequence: TGTGCCAGTAGAAGGGGAAGCTCCTACAATGAGCAGTTCTTC. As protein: CASRRGSSYNEQFF. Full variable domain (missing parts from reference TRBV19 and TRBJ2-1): DGGITQSPKYLFRKEGQNVTLSCEQNLNHDAMYWYRQDPGQGLRLIYYSQIVNDFQKGDIAEGYSVSREKKESFPLTVTSAQKNPTAFYLCASRRGSSYNEQFFGPGTRLTVL.

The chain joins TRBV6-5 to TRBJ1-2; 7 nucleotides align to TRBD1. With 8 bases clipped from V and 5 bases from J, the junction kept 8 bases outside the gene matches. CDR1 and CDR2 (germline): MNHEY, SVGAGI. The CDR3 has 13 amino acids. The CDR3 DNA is TGTGCCAGCCGTCAGGGGGGAAGGTATGGCTACACCTTC. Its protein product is CASRQGGRYGYTF.

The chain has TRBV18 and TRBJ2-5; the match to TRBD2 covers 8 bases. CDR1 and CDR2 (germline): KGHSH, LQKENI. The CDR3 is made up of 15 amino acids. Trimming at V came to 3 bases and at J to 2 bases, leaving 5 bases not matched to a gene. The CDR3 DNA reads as TGTGCCAGCTCACCGATGAGCGGGGGACAAGAGACCCAGTACTTC. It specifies CASSPMSGGQETQYF.

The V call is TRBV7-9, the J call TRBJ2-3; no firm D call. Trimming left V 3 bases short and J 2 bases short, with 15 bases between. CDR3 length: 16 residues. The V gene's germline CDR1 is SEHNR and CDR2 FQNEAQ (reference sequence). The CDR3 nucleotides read TGTGCCAGCAGCTTCTCGGCGGCGGAATACACAGATACGCAGTATTTT. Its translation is CASSFSAAEYTDTQYF.

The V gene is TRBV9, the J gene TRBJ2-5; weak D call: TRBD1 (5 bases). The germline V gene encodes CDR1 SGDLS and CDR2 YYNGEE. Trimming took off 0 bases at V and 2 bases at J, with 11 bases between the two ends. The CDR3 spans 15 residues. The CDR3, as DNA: TGTGCCAGCAGCGTAGGACAGACGATACAAGAGACCCAGTACTTC. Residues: CASSVGQTIQETQYF.

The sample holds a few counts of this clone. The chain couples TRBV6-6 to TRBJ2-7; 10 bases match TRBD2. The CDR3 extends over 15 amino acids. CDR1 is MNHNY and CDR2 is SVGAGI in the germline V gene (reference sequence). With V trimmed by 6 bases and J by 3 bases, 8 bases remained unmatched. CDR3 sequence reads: CASRSELAGNYEQYF. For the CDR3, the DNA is TGTGCCAGCAGATCCGAACTAGCGGGGAACTACGAGCAGTACTTC.

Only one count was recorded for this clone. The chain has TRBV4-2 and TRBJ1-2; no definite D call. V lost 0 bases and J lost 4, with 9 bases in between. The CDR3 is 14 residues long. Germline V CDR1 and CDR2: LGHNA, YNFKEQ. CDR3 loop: CASSQEGDTYGYTF. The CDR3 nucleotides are TGTGCCAGCAGCCAAGAGGGAGACACCTATGGCTACACCTTC.

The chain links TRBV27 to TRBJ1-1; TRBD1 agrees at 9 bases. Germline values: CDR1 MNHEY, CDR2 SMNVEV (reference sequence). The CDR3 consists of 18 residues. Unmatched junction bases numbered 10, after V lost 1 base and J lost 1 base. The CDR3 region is CASSLWSLTGGKNTEAFF. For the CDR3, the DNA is TGTGCCAGCAGTTTATGGTCACTGACAGGGGGGAAGAACACTGAAGCTTTCTTT.

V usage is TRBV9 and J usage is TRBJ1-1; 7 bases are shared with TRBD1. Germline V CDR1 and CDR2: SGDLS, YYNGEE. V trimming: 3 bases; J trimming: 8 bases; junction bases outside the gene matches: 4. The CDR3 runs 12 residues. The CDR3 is CASSGNRGEAFF. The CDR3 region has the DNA TGTGCCAGCAGCGGGAACAGGGGAGAAGCTTTCTTT.

As DNA, the CDR3 is TGTGCCACTCCTGAACAGGGGGCTGCTAACTATGGCTACACCTTC. Translated: CATPEQGAANYGYTF. J is TRBJ1-2 and V is TRBV10-3, with TRBD1 identical over 9 bases. Germline trimming cut 10 bases from V and 0 bases from J; bases unmatched to any gene: 9. The length of the CDR3 is 15 residues. CDR1 and CDR2 (germline): ENHRY, SYGVKD.

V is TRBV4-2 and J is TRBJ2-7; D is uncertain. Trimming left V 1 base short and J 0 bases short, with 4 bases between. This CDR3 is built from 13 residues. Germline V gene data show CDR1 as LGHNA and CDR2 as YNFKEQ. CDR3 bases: TGTGCCAGCAGCCAAGGCGCCTCCTACGAGCAGTACTTC. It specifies CASSQGASYEQYF.

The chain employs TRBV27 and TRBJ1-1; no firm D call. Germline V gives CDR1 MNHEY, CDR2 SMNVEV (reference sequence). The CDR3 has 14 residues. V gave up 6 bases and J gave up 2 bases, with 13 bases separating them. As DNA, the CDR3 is TGTGCCAGCAGCCGATCACATGTAAACACTGAAGCTTTCTTT. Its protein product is CASSRSHVNTEAFF.

The DNA for the CDR3 is TGTGCCAGTAGTACCGACGTGGGGGGGGGCGCGGCAGATACGCAGTATTTT. This gives the protein CASSTDVGGGAADTQYF. The chain employs TRBV19 and TRBJ2-3, with D perhaps matching TRBD2 (7 bases). Trimming took off 4 bases at V and 4 bases at J, with 21 bases between the two ends. CDR3 length: 17 residues. Germline CDR1 is LNHDA and CDR2 is SQIVND (reference sequence). The complete variable domain, with remaining parts taken from reference TRBV19 and TRBJ2-3, reads DGGITQSPKYLFRKEGQNVTLSCEQNLNHDAMYWYRQDPGQGLRLIYYSQIVNDFQKGDIAEGYSVSREKKESFPLTVTSAQKNPTAFYLCASSTDVGGGAADTQYFGPGTRLTVL.

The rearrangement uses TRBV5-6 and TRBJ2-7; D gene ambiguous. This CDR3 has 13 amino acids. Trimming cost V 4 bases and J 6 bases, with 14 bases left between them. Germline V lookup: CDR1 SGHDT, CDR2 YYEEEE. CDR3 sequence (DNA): TGTGCCAGCAGCCCTACCCCACGGTCCGAGCAGTACTTC. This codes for CASSPTPRSEQYF.

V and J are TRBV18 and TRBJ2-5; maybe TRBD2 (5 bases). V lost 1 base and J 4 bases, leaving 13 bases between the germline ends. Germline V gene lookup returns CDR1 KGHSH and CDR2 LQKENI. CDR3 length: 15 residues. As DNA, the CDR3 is TGTGCCAGCTCACCACGAGGCGGGCTCCTAGAGACCCAGTACTTC. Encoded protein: CASSPRGGLLETQYF. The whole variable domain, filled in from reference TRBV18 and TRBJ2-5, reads NAGVMQNPRHLVRRRGQEARLRCSPMKGHSHVYWYRQLPEEGLKFMVYLQKENIIDESGMPKERFSAEFPKEGPSILRIQQVVRGDSAAYFCASSPRGGLLETQYFGPGTRLLVL.

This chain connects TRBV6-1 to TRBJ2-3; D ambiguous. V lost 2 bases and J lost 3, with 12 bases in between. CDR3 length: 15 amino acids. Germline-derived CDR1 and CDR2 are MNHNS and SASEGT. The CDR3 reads CASSELMLLTDTQYF. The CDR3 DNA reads TGTGCCAGCAGTGAACTAATGTTGCTAACAGATACGCAGTATTTT.

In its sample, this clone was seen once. In DNA, the CDR3 is TGCGCCAGCAGGGCTAGCGGGGGGGTGTTTGAGCAGTTCTTC. It codes for CASRASGGVFEQFF. This chain joins TRBV10-2 and TRBJ2-1, with TRBD2 matching 12 bases. Germline V gene data show CDR1 as WSHSY and CDR2 as SAAADI. The CDR3 spans 14 residues. The V gene end was trimmed by 6 bases and the J gene end by 9 bases; junction bases not matched to a gene: 6.

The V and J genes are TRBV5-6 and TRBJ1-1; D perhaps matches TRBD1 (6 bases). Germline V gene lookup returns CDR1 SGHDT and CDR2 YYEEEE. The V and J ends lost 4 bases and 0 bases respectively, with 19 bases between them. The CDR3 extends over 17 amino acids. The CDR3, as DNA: TGTGCCAGCAGCCCGACAGGCTCCCTTCCCATGAACACTGAAGCTTTCTTT. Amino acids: CASSPTGSLPMNTEAFF.

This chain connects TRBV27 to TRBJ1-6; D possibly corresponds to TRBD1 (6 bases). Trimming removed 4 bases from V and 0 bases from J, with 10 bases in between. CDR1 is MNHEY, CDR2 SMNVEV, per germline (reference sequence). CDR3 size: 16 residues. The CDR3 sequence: CASSSDSISYNSPLHF. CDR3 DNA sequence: TGTGCCAGCAGTTCGGACAGTATCTCCTATAATTCACCCCTCCACTTT.

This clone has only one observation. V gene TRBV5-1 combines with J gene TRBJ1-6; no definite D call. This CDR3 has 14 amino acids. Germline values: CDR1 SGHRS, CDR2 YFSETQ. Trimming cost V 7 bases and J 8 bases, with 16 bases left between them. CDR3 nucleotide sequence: TGCGCCAGCTCCTCCGGAGGGCGGGATTCACCCCTCCACTTT. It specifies CASSSGGRDSPLHF.

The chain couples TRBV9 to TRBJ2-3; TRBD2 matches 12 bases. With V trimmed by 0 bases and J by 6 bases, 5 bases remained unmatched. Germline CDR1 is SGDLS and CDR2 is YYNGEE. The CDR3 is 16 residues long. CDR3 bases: TGTGCCAGCAGCGTAGGGACTAGCGGGATGGGGGATACGCAGTATTTT. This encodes CASSVGTSGMGDTQYF.

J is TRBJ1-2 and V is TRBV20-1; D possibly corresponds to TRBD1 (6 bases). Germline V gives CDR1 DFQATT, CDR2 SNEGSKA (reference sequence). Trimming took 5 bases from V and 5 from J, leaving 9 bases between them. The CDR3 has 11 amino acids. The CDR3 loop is CSAPQGYGYTF. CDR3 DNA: TGCAGTGCTCCCCAGGGGTATGGCTACACCTTC.

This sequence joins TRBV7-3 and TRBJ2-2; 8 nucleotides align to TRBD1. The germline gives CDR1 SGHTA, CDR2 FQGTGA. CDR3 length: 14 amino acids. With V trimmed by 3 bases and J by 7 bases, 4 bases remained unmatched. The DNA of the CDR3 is TGTGCCAGCAGCTTGACAGGGGAAGTCGGGGAGCTGTTTTTT. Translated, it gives CASSLTGEVGELFF.

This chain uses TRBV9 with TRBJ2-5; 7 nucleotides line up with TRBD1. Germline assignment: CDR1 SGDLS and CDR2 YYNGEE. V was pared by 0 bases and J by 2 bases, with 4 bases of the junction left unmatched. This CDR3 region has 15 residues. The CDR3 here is CASSVVDRKQETQYF. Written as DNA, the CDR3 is TGTGCCAGCAGCGTAGTGGACAGGAAACAAGAGACCCAGTACTTC. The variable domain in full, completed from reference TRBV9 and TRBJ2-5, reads DSGVTQTPKHLITATGQRVTLRCSPRSGDLSVYWYQQSLDQGLQFLIQYYNGEERAKGNILERFSAQQFPDLHSELNLSSLELGDSALYFCASSVVDRKQETQYFGPGTRLLVL.

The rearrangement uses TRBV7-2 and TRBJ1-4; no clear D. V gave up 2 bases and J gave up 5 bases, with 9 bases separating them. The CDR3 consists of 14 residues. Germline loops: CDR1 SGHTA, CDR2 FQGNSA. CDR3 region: CASSLLNQNEKLFF. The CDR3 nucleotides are TGTGCCAGCAGCTTACTGAATCAGAATGAAAAACTGTTTTTT.